This T cell receptor beta chain was identified in a study of graft-versus-host responses after intestinal transplantation. The protocol was immunoSEQ multiplex PCR, while the TCRdb copy is restricted to in-frame clones and leaves out a portion. The sample shows around 43,000 clones, roughly nine tenths of them seen only once. The germline V gene encodes CDR1 SEHNR and CDR2 FQNEAQ (reference sequence). V dropped 0 bases and J dropped 4 bases, with 6 bases sitting between them. This CDR3 spans 13 amino acids. By sample share, this clone is medium-sized. Sample: PBMCs, taken 524 days after transplant. The chain recombines TRBV7-9 with TRBJ1-2; the D is unclear. The clonotype originates from a human patient who received an intestinal transplant, so some T cells may come from the graft donor. This chain's CDR3 is CASSLAAFYGYTF. DNA of the CDR3: TGTGCCAGCAGCTTAGCAGCTTTCTATGGCTACACCTTC.